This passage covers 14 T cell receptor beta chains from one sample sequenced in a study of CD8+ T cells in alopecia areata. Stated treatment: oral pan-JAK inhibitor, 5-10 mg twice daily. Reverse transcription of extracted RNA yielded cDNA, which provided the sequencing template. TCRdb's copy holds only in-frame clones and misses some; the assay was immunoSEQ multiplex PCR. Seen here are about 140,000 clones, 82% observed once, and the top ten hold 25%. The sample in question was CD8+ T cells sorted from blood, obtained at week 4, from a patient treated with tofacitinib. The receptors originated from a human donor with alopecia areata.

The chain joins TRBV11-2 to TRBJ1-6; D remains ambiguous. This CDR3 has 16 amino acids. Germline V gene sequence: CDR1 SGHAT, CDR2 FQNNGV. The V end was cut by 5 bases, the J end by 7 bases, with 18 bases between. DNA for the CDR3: TGTGCCAGCAGCCCCCGGAGGTGGCAGGTGAATTCACCCCTCCACTTT. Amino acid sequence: CASSPRRWQVNSPLHF.

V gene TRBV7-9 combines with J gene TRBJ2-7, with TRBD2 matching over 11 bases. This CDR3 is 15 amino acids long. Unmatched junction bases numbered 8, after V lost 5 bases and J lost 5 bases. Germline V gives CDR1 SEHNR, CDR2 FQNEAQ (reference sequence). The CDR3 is CASSLSPTSGNEQYF. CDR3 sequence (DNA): TGTGCCAGCAGCCTCTCCCCGACTAGCGGGAACGAGCAGTACTTC.

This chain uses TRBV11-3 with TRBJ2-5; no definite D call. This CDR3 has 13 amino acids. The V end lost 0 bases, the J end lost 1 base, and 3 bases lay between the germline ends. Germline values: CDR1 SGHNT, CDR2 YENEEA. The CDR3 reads CASSLDSQETQYF. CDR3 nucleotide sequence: TGTGCCAGCAGCTTAGACAGCCAAGAGACCCAGTACTTC.

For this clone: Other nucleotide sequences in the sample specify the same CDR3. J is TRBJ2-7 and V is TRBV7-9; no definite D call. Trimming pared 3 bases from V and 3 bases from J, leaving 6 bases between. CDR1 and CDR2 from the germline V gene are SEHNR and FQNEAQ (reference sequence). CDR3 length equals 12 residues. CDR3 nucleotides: TGTGCCAGCAGCTTGGGCGTCTACGAGCAGTACTTC. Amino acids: CASSLGVYEQYF.

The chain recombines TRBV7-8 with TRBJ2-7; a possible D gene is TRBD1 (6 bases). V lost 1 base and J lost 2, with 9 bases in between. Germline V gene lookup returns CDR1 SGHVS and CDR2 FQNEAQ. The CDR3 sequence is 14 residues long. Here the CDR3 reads CASSLDDRPYEQYF. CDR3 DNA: TGTGCCAGCAGCTTAGATGACAGGCCCTACGAGCAGTACTTC.

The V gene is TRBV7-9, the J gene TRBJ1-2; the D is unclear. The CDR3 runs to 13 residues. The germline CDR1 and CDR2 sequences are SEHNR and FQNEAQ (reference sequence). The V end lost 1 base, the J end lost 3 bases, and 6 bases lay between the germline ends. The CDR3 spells CASSLGDYYGYTF. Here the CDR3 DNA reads TGTGCCAGCAGCTTAGGGGATTACTATGGCTACACCTTC.

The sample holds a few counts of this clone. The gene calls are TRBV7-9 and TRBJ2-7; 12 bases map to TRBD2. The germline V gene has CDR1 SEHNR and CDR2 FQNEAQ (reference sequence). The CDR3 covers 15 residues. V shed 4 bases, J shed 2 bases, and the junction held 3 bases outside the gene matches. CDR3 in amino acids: CASSSTSGGTYEQYF. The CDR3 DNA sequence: TGTGCCAGCAGCTCTACTAGCGGGGGGACCTACGAGCAGTACTTC.

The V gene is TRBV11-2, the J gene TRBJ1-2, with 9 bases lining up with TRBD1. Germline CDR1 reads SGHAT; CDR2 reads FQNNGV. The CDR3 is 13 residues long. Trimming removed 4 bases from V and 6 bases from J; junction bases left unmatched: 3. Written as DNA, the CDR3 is TGTGCCAGCAGCTCCGGGACAGGGCATGGCTACACCTTC. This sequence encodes CASSSGTGHGYTF.

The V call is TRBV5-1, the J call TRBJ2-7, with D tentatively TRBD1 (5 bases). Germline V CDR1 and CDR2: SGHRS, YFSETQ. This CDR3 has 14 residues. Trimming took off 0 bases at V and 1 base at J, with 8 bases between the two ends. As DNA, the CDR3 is TGCGCCAGCAGCTTGGAACAGGAATCCTACGAGCAGTACTTC. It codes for CASSLEQESYEQYF.

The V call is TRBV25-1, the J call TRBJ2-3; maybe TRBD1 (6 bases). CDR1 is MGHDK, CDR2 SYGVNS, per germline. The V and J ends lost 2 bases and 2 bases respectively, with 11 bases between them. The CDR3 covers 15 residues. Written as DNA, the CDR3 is TGTGCCAGCAGTGAACCCAGGACAGCCACAGATACGCAGTATTTT. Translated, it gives CASSEPRTATDTQYF.

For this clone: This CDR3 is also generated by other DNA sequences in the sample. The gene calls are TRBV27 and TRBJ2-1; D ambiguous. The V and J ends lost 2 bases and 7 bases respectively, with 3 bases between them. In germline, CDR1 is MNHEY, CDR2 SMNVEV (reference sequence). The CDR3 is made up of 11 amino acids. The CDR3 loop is CASSLGNEQFF. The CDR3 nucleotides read TGTGCCAGCAGTTTAGGTAATGAGCAGTTCTTC.

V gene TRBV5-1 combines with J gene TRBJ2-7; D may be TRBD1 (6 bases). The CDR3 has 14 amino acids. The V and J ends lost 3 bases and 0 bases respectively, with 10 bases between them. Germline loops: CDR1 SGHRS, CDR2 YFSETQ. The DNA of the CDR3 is TGCGCCAGCAGCTGGACAGCGCCCTCCTACGAGCAGTACTTC. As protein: CASSWTAPSYEQYF.

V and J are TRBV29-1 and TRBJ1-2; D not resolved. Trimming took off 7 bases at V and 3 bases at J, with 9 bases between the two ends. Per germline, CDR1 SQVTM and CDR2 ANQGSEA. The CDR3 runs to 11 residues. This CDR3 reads CSGVVDYGYTF. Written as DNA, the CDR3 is TGCAGCGGGGTCGTTGACTATGGCTACACCTTC.

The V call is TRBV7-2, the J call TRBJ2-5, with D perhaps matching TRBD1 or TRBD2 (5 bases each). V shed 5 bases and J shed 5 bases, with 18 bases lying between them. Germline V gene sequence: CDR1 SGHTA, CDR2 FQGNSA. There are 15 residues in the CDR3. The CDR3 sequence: CASSGGAGTWETQYF. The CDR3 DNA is TGTGCCAGCAGCGGTGGGGCCGGGACGTGGGAGACCCAGTACTTC.